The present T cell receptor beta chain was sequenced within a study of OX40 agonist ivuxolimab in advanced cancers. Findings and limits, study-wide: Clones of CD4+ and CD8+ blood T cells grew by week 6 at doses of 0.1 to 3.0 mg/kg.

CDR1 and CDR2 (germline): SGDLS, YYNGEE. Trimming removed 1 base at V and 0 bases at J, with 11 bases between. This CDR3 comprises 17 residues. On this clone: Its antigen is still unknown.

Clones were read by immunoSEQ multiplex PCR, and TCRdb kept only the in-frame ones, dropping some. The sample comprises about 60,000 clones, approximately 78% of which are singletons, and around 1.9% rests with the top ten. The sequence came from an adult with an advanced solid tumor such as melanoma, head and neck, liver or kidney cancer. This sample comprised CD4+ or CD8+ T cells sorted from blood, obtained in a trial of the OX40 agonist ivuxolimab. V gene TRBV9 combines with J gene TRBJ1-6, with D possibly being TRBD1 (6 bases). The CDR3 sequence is CASSVSGQSSYNSPLHF. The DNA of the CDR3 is TGTGCCAGCAGCGTAAGTGGACAGAGCTCCTATAATTCACCCCTCCACTTT.